This T cell receptor beta chain was profiled in a study of patients and donors after allogeneic stem cell transplantation (dated by TCRdb to the early 2020s). The library was obtained by RT-PCR. Sequencing used a NextSeq 550. TCRdb itself trimmed the public reads at Q25 with fastp, ran MiXCR and retained productive beta chains. Rows are unified per CDR3 protein, each entry keeping the most common DNA and genes. For this sample there are some 960,000 distinct CDR3 sequences; about a sixth appear just once. The ten largest clones add up to approximately 5.9% of the sample. Reading the germline V gene gives CDR1 SGDLS and CDR2 YYNGEE. V is cut back by 4 bases and J by 4 bases, with 7 bases in the junction unmatched. The CDR3 covers 16 residues, taking in both the cysteine and the phenylalanine. Only CDR3 DNA is held: 48 bases, read in frame from base 1. On this clonotype: Its antigen is not yet known. No qualities accompany the bases; no much larger clone lies one base away.

This sequence uses TRBV9 and TRBJ2-1, and 11 junction bases match TRBD2. Sequencing input: blood, either unsorted or a sorted T cell fraction (not recorded which). This receptor was obtained from a human donor who was either an allogeneic HSCT recipient or a stem cell or donor lymphocyte infusion donor (not recorded which). It is not recorded whose cells these are; they may come from a transplant donor. CDR3 region: CASSLIAGGPYNEQFF. DNA sequence: TGTGCCAGCAGCCTAATAGCGGGGGGGCCTTACAATGAGCAGTTCTTC.